What follows are 20 T cell receptor beta chains derived from one specimen sequenced in a study of blood T cell repertoires in COVID-19. Libraries were prepared by immunoSEQ multiplex PCR; TCRdb keeps only in-frame clonotypes and omits some of them. This sample has about 40,000 clones, with around nine tenths found just once. Input material: peripheral blood. The origin of the receptors is a human donor in a cohort sampled during active COVID-19.

The chain carries TRBV25-1 and TRBJ2-3; 11 nucleotides line up with TRBD2. There are 16 residues in the CDR3. Trimming cost V 5 bases and J 3 bases; bases outside gene matches: 7. Germline V gives CDR1 MGHDK, CDR2 SYGVNS. The CDR3 DNA sequence: TGTGCCAGCAGTCAACCGGGACTAGCGGTTACAGATACGCAGTATTTT. Protein: CASSQPGLAVTDTQYF.

The rearrangement uses TRBV2 and TRBJ2-1, with a weak D call TRBD2 (7 bases). V gave up 4 bases and J gave up 4 bases, with 11 bases separating them. This CDR3 has 14 amino acids. CDR1 is SNHLY and CDR2 is FYNNEI in the germline V gene. CDR3 bases: TGTGCCAGCAGTGGGACTAGGGGGTACAATGAGCAGTTCTTC. It specifies CASSGTRGYNEQFF.

The rearrangement uses TRBV9 and TRBJ1-2; perhaps TRBD1 as D (6 bases). Deletions cut 0 bases from V and 4 bases from J, with 10 bases between. The CDR3 consists of 14 residues. Germline CDR1 reads SGDLS; CDR2 reads YYNGEE. The CDR3: CASSVDPGAYGYTF. The CDR3 DNA follows: TGTGCCAGCAGCGTAGATCCAGGGGCCTATGGCTACACCTTC.

V is TRBV19 and J is TRBJ1-5; 11 bases match TRBD1. The CDR3 runs 15 residues. Trimming took 7 bases from V and 4 from J; bases not matched to a gene: 6. CDR1 and CDR2 (germline): LNHDA, SQIVND (reference sequence). CDR3 nucleotide sequence: TGTGCCAGTACATGGACAGGGGGCGTTAATCAGCCCCAGCATTTT. It encodes CASTWTGGVNQPQHF.

The genes are TRBV28 and TRBJ2-3; weak D call: TRBD2 (5 bases). V lost 2 bases to trimming and J lost 2 bases, with 11 bases between them. Germline lookup yields CDR1 MDHEN and CDR2 SYDVKM. The CDR3 covers 15 residues. CDR3 sequence: CASSLGLRATDTQYF. DNA for the CDR3: TGTGCCAGCAGTTTAGGTCTGAGGGCCACAGATACGCAGTATTTT.

The rearrangement uses TRBV19 and TRBJ1-2; a weak D match, TRBD1 (6 bases). The CDR3 is 14 amino acids. Between the trimmed V and J ends, which lost 7 bases and 1 base, there was a span of 13 bases. Germline V gene data show CDR1 as LNHDA and CDR2 as SQIVND (reference sequence). The CDR3 DNA reads TGTGCCAGTACCGATCTACAGGGTAACTATGGCTACACCTTC. Translating it yields CASTDLQGNYGYTF.

The sample holds a few counts of this clone. The gene calls are TRBV7-9 and TRBJ1-3, with D uncertain. V lost 7 bases and J lost 1, with 17 bases in between. CDR1 is SEHNR, CDR2 FQNEAQ, per germline (reference sequence). This CDR3 is 16 amino acids long. The CDR3 DNA follows: TGTGCCAGCACTGGGCAACGACAAGTATCTGGAAACACCATATATTTT. Its protein is CASTGQRQVSGNTIYF.

The chain has TRBV9 and TRBJ2-2; 9 bases fit TRBD2. Trimming took 4 bases from V and 1 from J; bases not matched to a gene: 2. Germline V gene data show CDR1 as SGDLS and CDR2 as YYNGEE. This CDR3 is 15 amino acids long. CDR3 DNA: TGTGCCAGCAGCCAACTAGCGGGGAACACCGGGGAGCTGTTTTTT. It translates to CASSQLAGNTGELFF.

The V and J genes are TRBV3-1 (or the pseudogene TRBV3-2) and TRBJ2-7, with D unclear. This CDR3 is 12 amino acids long. Trimming pared 1 base from V and 7 bases from J, leaving 8 bases between. CDR1 is LGHDT, CDR2 YNNKEL, per germline (reference sequence). Here the CDR3 DNA reads TGTGCCAGCAGCCAAGCGATCGGTGAGCAGTACTTC. This codes for CASSQAIGEQYF.

This clone appeared a few times. This chain connects TRBV5-1 to TRBJ2-7; 9 nucleotides match TRBD1. J lost 3 bases, V lost 3 bases, and 7 bases had no gene match. There are 15 residues in the CDR3. Germline V CDR1 and CDR2: SGHRS, YFSETQ. CDR3 sequence: CASSSRQGVDYEQYF. CDR3 bases: TGCGCCAGCAGCTCTCGACAGGGGGTAGACTACGAGCAGTACTTC.

The chain uses TRBV18 and TRBJ1-6, with a possible D match to TRBD1 (6 bases). Germline values: CDR1 KGHSH, CDR2 LQKENI. CDR3 length: 16 amino acids. The ends were cut back, 2 bases at V and 8 bases at J, with 16 bases in the middle. The CDR3 DNA is TGTGCCAGCTCACCAGAGTTCCGGACAGTTGATTCACCCCTCCACTTT. It yields the protein CASSPEFRTVDSPLHF.

The chain joins TRBV12-3 or TRBV12-4 to TRBJ2-1; 8 nucleotides agree with TRBD1. V lost 8 bases, J lost 8 bases, and 8 bases stayed unmatched. There are 13 residues in the CDR3. The CDR3 sequence: CASRGQGLYEQFF. As DNA, the CDR3 is TGTGCCAGCCGCGGACAGGGTCTTTATGAGCAGTTCTTC.

This rearrangement joins TRBV7-2 to TRBJ2-3, with D tentatively TRBD2 (7 bases). Germline CDR1 and CDR2: SGHTA and FQGNSA. V was shortened by 3 bases and J by 3 bases, with 16 bases between the two germline ends. CDR3 length: 16 residues. The CDR3 DNA sequence: TGTGCCAGCAGCTTGGTAGGCGGGGGCCGAACAGATACGCAGTATTTT. Amino acids: CASSLVGGGRTDTQYF.

This clone showed up just once. J is TRBJ1-1 and V is TRBV6-6, with 8 bases lining up with TRBD1. CDR1 MNHNY and CDR2 SVGAGI come from the germline V gene (reference sequence). V shed 0 bases, J shed 1 base, and the junction held 4 bases outside the gene matches. The CDR3 is 16 residues long. The CDR3 sequence: CASSYSPGQGNTEAFF. The CDR3 nucleotides are TGTGCCAGCAGTTACTCGCCCGGACAGGGGAACACTGAAGCTTTCTTT.

This chain connects TRBV24-1 to TRBJ2-2; D ambiguous. The V and J ends lost 5 bases and 7 bases respectively, with 4 bases between them. Germline loops: CDR1 KGHDR, CDR2 SFDVKD. This CDR3 comprises 11 residues. DNA of the CDR3: TGTGCCACCAGTGTCAGCGGGGAGCTGTTTTTT. It encodes CATSVSGELFF.

The rearrangement joins TRBV6-5 to TRBJ1-1; 8 positions match TRBD1. Unmatched junction bases numbered 5, after V lost 5 bases and J lost 3 bases. This CDR3 is 14 amino acids long. Germline assignment: CDR1 MNHEY and CDR2 SVGAGI. CDR3 coding DNA: TGTGCCAGCAGTCCTCAGGGGGCTTACACTGAAGCTTTCTTT. Its translation is CASSPQGAYTEAFF.

Written as DNA, the CDR3 is TGCACCAGCAGCCAAGATCAGCGGGGGGCCCTAGATACGCAGTATTTT. Its protein is CTSSQDQRGALDTQYF. The chain employs TRBV1 and TRBJ2-3; no DNA check was done on the table's D call, TRBD2. TRBV1 is a known pseudogene. CDR3 length: 16 residues.

This chain connects TRBV7-9 to TRBJ2-5; TRBD1 matches at 7 bases. V gave up 5 bases and J gave up 2 bases; unmatched junction bases: 8. In germline, CDR1 is SEHNR, CDR2 FQNEAQ (reference sequence). This CDR3 spans 15 amino acids. The DNA of the CDR3 is TGTGCCAGCAGCGACCCGACAGGGACGCAAGAGACCCAGTACTTC. Translation: CASSDPTGTQETQYF.

The rearrangement uses TRBV2 and TRBJ1-6; 7 bases map to TRBD1. V was pared by 6 bases and J by 6 bases, with 5 bases of the junction left unmatched. Germline assignment: CDR1 SNHLY and CDR2 FYNNEI. This CDR3 spans 14 amino acids. The DNA of the CDR3 is TGTGCCAGCAGATCCGGGACAGTTAATTCACCCCTCCACTTT. Translated: CASRSGTVNSPLHF.

V usage is TRBV6-1 and J usage is TRBJ2-7; D gene uncertain. CDR3 size: 12 residues. Germline CDR1 and CDR2: MNHNS and SASEGT. The V and J ends lost 2 bases and 5 bases respectively, with 7 bases between them. CDR3 nucleotides: TGTGCCAGCAGTGAATCTAGTGACGAGCAGTACTTC. It translates to CASSESSDEQYF.